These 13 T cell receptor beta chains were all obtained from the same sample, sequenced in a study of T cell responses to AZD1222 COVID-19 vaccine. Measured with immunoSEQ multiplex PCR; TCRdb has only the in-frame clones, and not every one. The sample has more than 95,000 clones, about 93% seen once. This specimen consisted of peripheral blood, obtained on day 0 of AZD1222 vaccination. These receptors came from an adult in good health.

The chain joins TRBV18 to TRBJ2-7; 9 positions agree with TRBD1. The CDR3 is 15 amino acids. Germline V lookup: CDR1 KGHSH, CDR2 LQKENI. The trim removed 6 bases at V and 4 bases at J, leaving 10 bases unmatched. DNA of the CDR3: TGTGCCAGCTCGCGCACCGGGACAGGGTCATACGAGCAGTACTTC. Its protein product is CASSRTGTGSYEQYF.

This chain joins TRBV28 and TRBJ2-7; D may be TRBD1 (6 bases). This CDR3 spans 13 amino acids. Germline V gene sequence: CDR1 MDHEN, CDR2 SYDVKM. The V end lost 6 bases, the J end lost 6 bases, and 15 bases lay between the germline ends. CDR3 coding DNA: TGTGCCAGCAGCACAGGGTGGATAGCCGAGCAGTACTTC. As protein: CASSTGWIAEQYF.

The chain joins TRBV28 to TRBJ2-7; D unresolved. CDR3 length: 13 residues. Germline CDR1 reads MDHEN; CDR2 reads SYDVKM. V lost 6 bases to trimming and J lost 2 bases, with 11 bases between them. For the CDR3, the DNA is TGTGCCAGCAGCCCAAGGACGGCCTACGAGCAGTACTTC. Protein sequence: CASSPRTAYEQYF.

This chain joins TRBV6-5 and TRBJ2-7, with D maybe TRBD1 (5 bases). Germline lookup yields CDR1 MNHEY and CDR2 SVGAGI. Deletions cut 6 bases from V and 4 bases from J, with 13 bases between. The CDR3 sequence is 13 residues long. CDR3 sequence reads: CASSPGIYYEQYF. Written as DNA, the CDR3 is TGTGCCAGCAGCCCAGGGATCTATTACGAGCAGTACTTC.

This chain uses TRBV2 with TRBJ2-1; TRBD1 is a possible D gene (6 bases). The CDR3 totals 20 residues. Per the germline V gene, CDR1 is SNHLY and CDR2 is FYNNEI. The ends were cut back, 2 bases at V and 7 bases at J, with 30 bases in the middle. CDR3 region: CASSETVGSLTGKLGNEQFF. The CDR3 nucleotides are TGTGCCAGCAGTGAAACAGTCGGCTCCTTAACAGGGAAGCTGGGGAATGAGCAGTTCTTC.

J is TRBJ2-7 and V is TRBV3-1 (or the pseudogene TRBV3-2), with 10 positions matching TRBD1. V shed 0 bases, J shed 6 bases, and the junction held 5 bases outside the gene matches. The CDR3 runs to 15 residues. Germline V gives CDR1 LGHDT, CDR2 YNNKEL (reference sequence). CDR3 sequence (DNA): TGTGCCAGCAGCCAAGATTGGGACAGGGGAGGCGAGCAGTACTTC. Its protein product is CASSQDWDRGGEQYF.

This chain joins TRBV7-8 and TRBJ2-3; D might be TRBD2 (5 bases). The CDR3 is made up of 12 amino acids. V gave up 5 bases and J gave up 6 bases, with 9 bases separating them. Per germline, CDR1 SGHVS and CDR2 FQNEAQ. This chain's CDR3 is CASSLSEDTQYF. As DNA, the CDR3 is TGTGCCAGCAGCCTTAGCGAGGATACGCAGTATTTT.

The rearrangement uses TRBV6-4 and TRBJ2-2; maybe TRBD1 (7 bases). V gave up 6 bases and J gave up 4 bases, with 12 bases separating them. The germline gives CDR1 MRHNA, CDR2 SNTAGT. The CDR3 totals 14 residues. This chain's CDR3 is CASRPQGGTGELFF. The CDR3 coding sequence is TGTGCCAGCAGGCCTCAGGGGGGCACCGGGGAGCTGTTTTTT.

The CDR3 loop is CASAGDPSNEQFF. The CDR3, as DNA: TGTGCCAGCGCTGGGGACCCCTCTAATGAGCAGTTCTTC. The rearrangement joins TRBV2 to TRBJ2-1, with D tentatively TRBD1 or TRBD2 (5 bases each). V lost 8 bases and J 7 bases, leaving 15 bases between the germline ends. The CDR3 totals 13 residues. The germline gives CDR1 SNHLY, CDR2 FYNNEI.

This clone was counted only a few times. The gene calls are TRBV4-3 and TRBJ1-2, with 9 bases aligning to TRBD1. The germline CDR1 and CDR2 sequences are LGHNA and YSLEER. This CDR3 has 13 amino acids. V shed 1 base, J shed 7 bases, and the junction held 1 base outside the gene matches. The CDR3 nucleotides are TGCGCCAGCAGCCAAGGGACAGGGGCTGGCTACACCTTC. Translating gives CASSQGTGAGYTF.

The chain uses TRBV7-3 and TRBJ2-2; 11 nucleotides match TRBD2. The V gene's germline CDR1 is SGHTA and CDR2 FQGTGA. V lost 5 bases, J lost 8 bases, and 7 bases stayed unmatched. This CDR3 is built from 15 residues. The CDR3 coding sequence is TGTGCCAGCAGCCCCGGGACTAGCGGCGCAGGGGAGCTGTTTTTT. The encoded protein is CASSPGTSGAGELFF.

CDR3 region: CASSFSAGERYEQYF. Written as DNA, the CDR3 is TGCGCCAGCAGCTTCAGTGCGGGAGAGAGGTACGAGCAGTACTTC. The V gene is TRBV5-1, the J gene TRBJ2-7, with 7 bases matching TRBD2. The trim removed 2 bases at V and 4 bases at J, leaving 9 bases unmatched. CDR3 length equals 15 residues. CDR1 is SGHRS, CDR2 YFSETQ, per germline.

CDR3 DNA sequence: TGCGCCAGCAGCCAAGGACTAGCGGGAGGTCGCACAGATACGCAGTATTTT. Translated, it gives CASSQGLAGGRTDTQYF. This chain joins TRBV4-3 and TRBJ2-3, with 13 bases lining up with TRBD2. Germline CDR1 is LGHNA and CDR2 is YSLEER. CDR3 size: 17 residues. V was clipped by 1 base and J by 1 base; unmatched bases: 2.